This section outlines one TCR beta chain sequence together with its context. Per the original data handling: Nucleated cell counts were estimated from reference gene primer amplification. Libraries were prepared by immunoSEQ multiplex PCR; TCRdb keeps only in-frame clonotypes and omits some of them. Clonal size and the V and J genes are those of that table, whereas D and trimming came from the DNA. The sample yields approximately 200,000 clones, 65% to 80% seen once. The sample is drawn from a study of blood T cell repertoires in COVID-19. About the research overall: Spain, Italy and the United States supplied samples that represented acute and convalescent COVID-19. From T cells, B-cell-depleted T cells, or PBMCs came the material, which was cDNA or gDNA.

Trimming took off 3 bases at V and 4 bases at J, with 7 bases between the two ends. Germline-derived CDR1 and CDR2 are LNHDA and SQIVND (reference sequence). This CDR3 is built from 14 residues. This clonotype was sampled from a woman in her forties or fifties with acute or convalescent COVID-19. This chain connects TRBV19 to TRBJ1-6, with D possibly TRBD1 on 6 matching bases. The sequenced sample was peripheral blood. The CDR3 DNA reads as TGTGCCAGTAGTATGGGACAATATAATTCACCCCTCCACTTT. Translation gives CASSMGQYNSPLHF.